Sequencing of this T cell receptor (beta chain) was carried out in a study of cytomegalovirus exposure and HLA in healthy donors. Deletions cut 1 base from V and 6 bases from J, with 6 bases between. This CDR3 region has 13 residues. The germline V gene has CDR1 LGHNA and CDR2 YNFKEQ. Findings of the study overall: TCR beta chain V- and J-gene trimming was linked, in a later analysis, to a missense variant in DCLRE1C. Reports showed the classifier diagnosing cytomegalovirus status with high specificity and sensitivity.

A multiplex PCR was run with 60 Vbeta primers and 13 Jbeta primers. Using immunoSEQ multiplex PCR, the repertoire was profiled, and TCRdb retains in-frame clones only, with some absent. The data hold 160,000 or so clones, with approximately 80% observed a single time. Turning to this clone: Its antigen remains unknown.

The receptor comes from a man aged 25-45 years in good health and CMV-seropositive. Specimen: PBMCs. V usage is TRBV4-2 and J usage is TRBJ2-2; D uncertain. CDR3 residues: CASSQVAAGELFF. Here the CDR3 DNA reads TGTGCCAGCAGCCAAGTCGCGGCCGGGGAGCTGTTTTTT.